The clone carrying this T cell receptor beta chain came up a few times. Its antigen is as yet unknown. This entry comes from a study of blood T cells in healthy people across ages. Whole-study context: Template switching captured about one barcoded beta molecule per two T cells.

Germline V gene data show CDR1 as SGDLS and CDR2 as YYNGEE. V shed 3 bases and J 4 bases; nucleotides not matched to a gene: 3. This CDR3 comprises 14 residues. Study-level results: The percentage of naive T cells correlated strongly with TCR beta diversity.

Combining a sample-barcoded 5' primer with a J-beta primer mix, a second PCR ran for roughly 7 to 11 cycles. From the 5' RACE reads, TCRdb called clonotypes with MiXCR, one entry per CDR3 protein. The table has about 640,000 distinct CDR3 sequences, about 53% seen once. This sequence was found in a man aged 60-69 years in good health. The chain uses TRBV9 and TRBJ2-5, with 10 bases lining up with TRBD1. The sequenced sample consisted of blood. The CDR3 loop is CASSARQGAETQYF. The CDR3 DNA follows: TGTGCCAGCAGCGCCCGACAGGGGGCAGAGACCCAGTACTTC. Based on the CDR3 plus reference TRBV9 and TRBJ2-5, the full variable domain is DSGVTQTPKHLITATGQRVTLRCSPRSGDLSVYWYQQSLDQGLQFLIQYYNGEERAKGNILERFSAQQFPDLHSELNLSSLELGDSALYFCASSARQGAETQYFGPGTRLLVL.